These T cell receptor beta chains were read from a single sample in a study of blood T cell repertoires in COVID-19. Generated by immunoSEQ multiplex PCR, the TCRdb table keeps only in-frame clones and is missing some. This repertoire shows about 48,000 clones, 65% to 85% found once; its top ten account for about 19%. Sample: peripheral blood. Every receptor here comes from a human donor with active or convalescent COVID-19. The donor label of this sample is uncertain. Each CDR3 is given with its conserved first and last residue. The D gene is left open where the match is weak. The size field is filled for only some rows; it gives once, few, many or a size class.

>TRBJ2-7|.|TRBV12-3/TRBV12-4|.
TGTGCCAGCTTCTTAACTGGGGGGTACGAGCAGTACTTC
CASFLTGGYEQYF
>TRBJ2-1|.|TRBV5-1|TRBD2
TGCGCCAGCAGCTTGGCCCCACGGGAGGGCCCCTACAATGAGCAGTTCTTC
CASSLAPREGPYNEQFF
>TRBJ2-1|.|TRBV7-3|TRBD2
TGTGCCAGCAGCTTAGTAGCGGGAGGGGGAAATGAGCAGTTCTTC
CASSLVAGGGNEQFF
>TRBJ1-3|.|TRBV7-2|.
TGTGCCAGCAGCTTAGATAGCGCCAGTGGAAACACCATATATTTT
CASSLDSASGNTIYF
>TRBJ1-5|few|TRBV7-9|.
TGTGCCAGCAGCCCGCGTGGGGTAGGGGATCAGCCCCAGCATTTT
CASSPRGVGDQPQHF
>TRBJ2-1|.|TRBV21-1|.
TGTGCCAGCAGCAGATCAACCGGGACTAGCGGGGAAGGGCGGTACAATGAGCAGTTCTTC
CASSRSTGTSGEGRYNEQFF
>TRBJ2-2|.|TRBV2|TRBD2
TGTGCCAGCAGGATGACTAGCGGGACCACCGGGGAGCTGTTTTTT
CASRMTSGTTGELFF
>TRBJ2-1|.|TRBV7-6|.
TGTGCCAGCAGCTTAGTGGCTACAAAGAGGAATGAGCAGTTCTTC
CASSLVATKRNEQFF
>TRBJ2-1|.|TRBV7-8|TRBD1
TGTGCCAGCAGCTTAGTGAACCGGGACAGCTACAATGAGCAGTTCTTC
CASSLVNRDSYNEQFF
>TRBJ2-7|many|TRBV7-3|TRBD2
TGTGCCAGCAGCCCCCAGACTAGCGGGACCTACGAGCAGTACTTC
CASSPQTSGTYEQYF
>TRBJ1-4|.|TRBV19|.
TGTGCCAGTAGTAGGTCGGGGGATGAAAAACTGTTTTTT
CASSRSGDEKLFF
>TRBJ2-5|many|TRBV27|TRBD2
TGTGCCAGCTGGCGGGGGGGCGGATTGGGTGAAGAGACCCAGTACTTC
CASWRGGGLGEETQYF
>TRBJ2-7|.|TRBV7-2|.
TGTGCCAGCAGCTTAGTTGAGGGGGCGGGGGAGCAGTACTTC
CASSLVEGAGEQYF
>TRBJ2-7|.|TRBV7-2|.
TGTGCCAGCAGCTTAGCGAAGGCGGGCCCCCGCGAGCAGTACTTC
CASSLAKAGPREQYF
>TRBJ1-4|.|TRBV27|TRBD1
TGTGCCAGAAACCACCCCGGGACAGGGTCTTTT
CARNHPGTGSF
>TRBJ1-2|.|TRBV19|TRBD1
TGTGCCAGTAGCCGGACAGGGAGGGGCTATGGCTACACCTTC
CASSRTGRGYGYTF
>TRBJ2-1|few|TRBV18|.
TGTGCCAGCTCAAGAGATACCTACAATGAGCAGTTCTTC
CASSRDTYNEQFF
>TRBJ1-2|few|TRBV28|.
TGTGCCAGCAGTTTCGTGAAGGGAGGCTATGGCTACACCTTC
CASSFVKGGYGYTF
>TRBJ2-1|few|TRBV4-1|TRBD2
TGCGCCAGCAGCCAAGAGGGGGTAGCGGGCAATGAGCAGTTCTTC
CASSQEGVAGNEQFF
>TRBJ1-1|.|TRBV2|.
TGTGCCAGCAGGTCCACAGGGAATGAAGCTTTCTTT
CASRSTGNEAFF
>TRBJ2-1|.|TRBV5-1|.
TGCGCCAGCGATCCGCAGGGGAGCTCCTACAATGAGCAGTTCTTC
CASDPQGSSYNEQFF
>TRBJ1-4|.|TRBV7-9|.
TGTGCCGCCCAGGGAAATAATGAAAAACTGTTTTTT
CAAQGNNEKLFF
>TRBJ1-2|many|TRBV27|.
TGTGCCAGCAGTTTATCGGGGTCACAGGGTAGATCTAACTATGGCTACACCTTC
CASSLSGSQGRSNYGYTF
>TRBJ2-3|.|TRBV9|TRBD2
TGTGCCAGCAGGGATACACTAGCGGGACCGTTCACAGATACGCAGTATTTT
CASRDTLAGPFTDTQYF
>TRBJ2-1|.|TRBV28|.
TGTGCCAGCACACAGCAGGCGGGAACTTGGGGGCAGTTCTTC
CASTQQAGTWGQFF
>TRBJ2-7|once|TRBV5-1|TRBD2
TGCGCCAGCTCCGGGGGAGGGACCTACGAGCAGTACTTC
CASSGGGTYEQYF
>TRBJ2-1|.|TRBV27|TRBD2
TGTGCCAGTAAAAACGGGGGGGCCTACAATGAGCAGTTCTTC
CASKNGGAYNEQFF
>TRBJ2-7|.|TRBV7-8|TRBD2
TGTGCCAGCAGCTCCCAAAAGACTAGCGCACCCCAAGGGCAGTACTTC
CASSSQKTSAPQGQYF
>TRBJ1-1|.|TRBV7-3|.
TGTGCCAGCAGCTGGGGGGAGAACACTGAAGCTTTCTTT
CASSWGENTEAFF
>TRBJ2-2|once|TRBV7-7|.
TGTGCTAGCAGCTTAGGAGGAGGGGGCAACACCGGGGAGCTGTTTTTT
CASSLGGGGNTGELFF
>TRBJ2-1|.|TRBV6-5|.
TGTGCCAGCAGGACCCAGGGCAATGAGCAGTTCTTC
CASRTQGNEQFF
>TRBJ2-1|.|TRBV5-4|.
TGTGCCAGCACCCCAACAGGGAATGAGCAGTTCTTC
CASTPTGNEQFF
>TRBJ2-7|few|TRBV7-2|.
TGTGCCAGCAGCTTAACCCGGGGAGAGCAGTACTTC
CASSLTRGEQYF
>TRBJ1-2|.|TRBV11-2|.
TGTGCCAGCAGCCGCGGAGGGTCGCCATGGCCCAATGGCTACACCTTC
CASSRGGSPWPNGYTF
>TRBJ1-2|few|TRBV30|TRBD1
TGTGCCTCTAAGGGGGCGCGTTACTATGGCTACACCTTC
CASKGARYYGYTF
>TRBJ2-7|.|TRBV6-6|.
TGTGCCAGCAGCGACCCGGGACTTGCGACCTACGAGCAGTACTTC
CASSDPGLATYEQYF
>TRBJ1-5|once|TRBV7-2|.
TGTGCCAGCAGCTTAATCCTCGACAGACGCAATCAGCCCCAGCATTTT
CASSLILDRRNQPQHF
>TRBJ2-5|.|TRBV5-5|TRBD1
TGTGCCAGCAGCTTGGAGACAGGGGATTCGGAGACCCAGTACTTC
CASSLETGDSETQYF
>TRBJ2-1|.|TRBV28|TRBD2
TGTGCCAGCAGTCCTCTAGCGGGAGGAAACAATGAGCAGTTCTTC
CASSPLAGGNNEQFF
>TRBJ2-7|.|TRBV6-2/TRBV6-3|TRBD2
TGTGCCAGCAGTCCCGGGACTAGCGGGATCTCCTACGAGCAGTACTTC
CASSPGTSGISYEQYF
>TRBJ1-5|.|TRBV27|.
TGTGCCAGCAGACCTCAGACAGGCGCTCAGCCCCAGCATTTT
CASRPQTGAQPQHF
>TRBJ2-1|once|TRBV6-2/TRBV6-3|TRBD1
TGTGCCAGCAGTTTCCAGGGGGCAGAAAATGAGCAGTTCTTC
CASSFQGAENEQFF
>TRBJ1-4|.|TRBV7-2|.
TGTGCCAGCAGCTTAGGAACGGGGGGAGAAAAACTGTTTTTT
CASSLGTGGEKLFF
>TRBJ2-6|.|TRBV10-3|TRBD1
TGTGCCATCAGTTCCGGGACAGGGGCTTCTGGGGCCAACGTCCTGACTTTC
CAISSGTGASGANVLTF
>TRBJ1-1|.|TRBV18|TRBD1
TGTGCCAGCTCACCACCCGACAGGGTTGGGGGCACTGAAGCTTTCTTT
CASSPPDRVGGTEAFF
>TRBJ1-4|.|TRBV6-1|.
TGTGCCAGCAGTGAGTCGACAGGCCGTAGTGGTGAAAAACTGTTTTTT
CASSESTGRSGEKLFF
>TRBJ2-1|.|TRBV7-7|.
TGTGCTAGCAGCTTAGGGGGAGGCCAGGGGCAGTTCTTC
CASSLGGGQGQFF
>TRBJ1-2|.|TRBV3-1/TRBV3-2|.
TGTGCCAGCAGCATTCAACTGACAGGCGGCTATGGCTACACCTTC
CASSIQLTGGYGYTF
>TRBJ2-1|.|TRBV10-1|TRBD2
TGCGCCAGCAGCAGACTAGCGGGGCACCCCTACAATGAGCAGTTCTTC
CASSRLAGHPYNEQFF
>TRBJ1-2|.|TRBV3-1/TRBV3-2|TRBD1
TGTGCCAGCAGGCCAGGGGGCTGGTATGGCTACACCTTC
CASRPGGWYGYTF
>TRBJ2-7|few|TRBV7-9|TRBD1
TGTGCCAGCAGCAAAAAGACAGGGCCGGACGAGCAGTACTTC
CASSKKTGPDEQYF
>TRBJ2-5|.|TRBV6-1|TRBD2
TGTGCCAGCAGTGAACGAGTCTTAGGGCTAGCGGGAGCCCTTGGGGAGACCCAGTACTTC
CASSERVLGLAGALGETQYF
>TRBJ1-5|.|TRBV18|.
TGTGCCAGCTCACGAACAGGCTATAGCAATCAGCCCCAGCATTTT
CASSRTGYSNQPQHF
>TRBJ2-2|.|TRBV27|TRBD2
TGTGCCAGCAGTTTAGACCTCGGGGGGACCAACACCGGGGAGCTGTTTTTT
CASSLDLGGTNTGELFF
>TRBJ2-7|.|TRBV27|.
TGTGCCAGCAGTTACAGGGGGGGCTCCTACGAGCAGTACTTC
CASSYRGGSYEQYF
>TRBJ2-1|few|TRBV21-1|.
TGTGCCAGCAGCAAATCGGGGCTAGCGGATTATAGCTCCTACAATGAGCAGTTCTTC
CASSKSGLADYSSYNEQFF
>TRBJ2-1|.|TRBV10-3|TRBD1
TGTGCCATCATCAGGGACAGGGGAGACAATGAGCAGTTCTTC
CAIIRDRGDNEQFF
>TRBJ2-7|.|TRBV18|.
TGTGCCAGCTCACCCTCAGGTACCTACGAGCAGTACTTC
CASSPSGTYEQYF
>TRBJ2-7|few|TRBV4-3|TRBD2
TGCGCCAGCAGATCGGGGACTAGCGGATCCTACGAGCAGTACTTC
CASRSGTSGSYEQYF